The clone carrying this TCR beta chain was seen a handful of times. No antigen is known for it. V was trimmed by 6 bases and J by 3 bases, leaving 14 bases between them. Germline-derived CDR1 and CDR2 are LGHNA and YSLEER. The CDR3 is made up of 15 amino acids. These data originate in a study of blood T cells in healthy people across ages. Overall study findings and caveats: Long-lived donors exceeded aged donors in naive CD4+ cells and diversity.

It was with a sample-barcoded 5' primer and a J-beta primer mix that a second PCR of about 7 to 12 cycles was run. TCRdb ran MiXCR on the 5' RACE reads and lists one entry per CDR3 protein. The table shows 800,000 to 950,000 distinct CDR3 sequences, with roughly 34% occurring only once. The sequence was collected from a man aged 18 to 29 in good health. The chain links TRBV4-3 to TRBJ1-4; a weak D match, TRBD1 (6 bases). Source material: blood. CDR3 loop: CASSHSAGANEKLFF. The CDR3 coding sequence is TGCGCCAGCAGTCATTCTGCAGGGGCTAATGAAAAACTGTTTTTT.